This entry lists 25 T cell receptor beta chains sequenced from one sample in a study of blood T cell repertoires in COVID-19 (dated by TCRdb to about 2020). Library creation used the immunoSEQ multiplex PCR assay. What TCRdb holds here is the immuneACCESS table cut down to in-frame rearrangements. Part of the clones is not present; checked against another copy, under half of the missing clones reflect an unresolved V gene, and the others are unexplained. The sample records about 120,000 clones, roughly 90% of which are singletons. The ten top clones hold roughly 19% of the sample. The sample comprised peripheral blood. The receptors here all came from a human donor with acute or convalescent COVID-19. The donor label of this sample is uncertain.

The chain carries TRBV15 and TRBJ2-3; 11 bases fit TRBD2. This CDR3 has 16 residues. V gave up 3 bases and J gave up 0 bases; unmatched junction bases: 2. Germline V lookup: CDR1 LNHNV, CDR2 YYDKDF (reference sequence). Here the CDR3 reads CATSRGTSGSTDTQYF. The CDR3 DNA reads TGTGCCACCAGCAGGGGGACTAGCGGTAGCACAGATACGCAGTATTTT.

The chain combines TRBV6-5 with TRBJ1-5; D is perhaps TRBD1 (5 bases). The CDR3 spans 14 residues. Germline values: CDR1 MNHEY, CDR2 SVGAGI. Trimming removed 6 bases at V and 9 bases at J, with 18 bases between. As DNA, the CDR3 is TGTGCCAGCAGAGGGTTTCCCCCGGGGGGGCCCCAGCATTTT. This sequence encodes CASRGFPPGGPQHF.

The CDR3 sequence: CASSLWGRGPYEQYF. In DNA, the CDR3 is TGTGCCAGCAGCTTATGGGGGAGGGGTCCCTACGAGCAGTACTTC. V usage is TRBV5-6 and J usage is TRBJ2-7; 7 nucleotides align to TRBD2. The CDR3 loop spans 15 amino acids. With V trimmed by 2 bases and J by 2 bases, 7 bases remained unmatched. Germline V gene data show CDR1 as SGHDT and CDR2 as YYEEEE.

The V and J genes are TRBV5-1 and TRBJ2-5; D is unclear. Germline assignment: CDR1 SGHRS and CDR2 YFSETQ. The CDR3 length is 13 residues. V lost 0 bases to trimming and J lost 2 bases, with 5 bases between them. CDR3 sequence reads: CASSLVTQETQYF. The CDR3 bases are TGCGCCAGCAGCTTGGTTACTCAAGAGACCCAGTACTTC. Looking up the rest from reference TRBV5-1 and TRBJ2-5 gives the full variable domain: KAGVTQTPRYLIKTRGQQVTLSCSPISGHRSVSWYQQTPGQGLQFLFEYFSETQRNKGNFPGRFSGRQFSNSRSEMNVSTLELGDSALYLCASSLVTQETQYFGPGTRLLVL.

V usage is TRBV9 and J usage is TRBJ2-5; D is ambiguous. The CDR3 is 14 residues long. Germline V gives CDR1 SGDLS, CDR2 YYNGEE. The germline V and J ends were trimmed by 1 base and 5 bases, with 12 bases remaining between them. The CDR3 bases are TGTGCCAGCAGCGTAACTGGGCGTGGGGAGACCCAGTACTTC. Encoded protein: CASSVTGRGETQYF.

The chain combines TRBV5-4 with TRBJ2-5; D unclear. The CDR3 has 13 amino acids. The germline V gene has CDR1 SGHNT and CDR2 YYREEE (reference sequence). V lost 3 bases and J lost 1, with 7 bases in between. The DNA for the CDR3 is TGTGCCAGCAGCTCAACAGTCCAAGAGACCCAGTACTTC. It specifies CASSSTVQETQYF.

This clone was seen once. CDR3: CASSQDRNAYEQYF. CDR3 DNA: TGTGCCAGCAGTCAGGACAGAAACGCCTACGAGCAGTACTTC. V is TRBV27 and J is TRBJ2-7, with D possibly being TRBD1 (6 bases). This CDR3 is built from 14 residues. Trimming removed 5 bases from V and 2 bases from J, with 13 bases in between. Germline V CDR1 and CDR2: MNHEY, SMNVEV (reference sequence).

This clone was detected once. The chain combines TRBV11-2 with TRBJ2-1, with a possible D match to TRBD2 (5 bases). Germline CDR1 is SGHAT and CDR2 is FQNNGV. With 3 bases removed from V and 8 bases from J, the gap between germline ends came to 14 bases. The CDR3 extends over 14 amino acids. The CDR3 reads CASSFSEGVHEQFF. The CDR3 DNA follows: TGTGCCAGCAGCTTTTCTGAGGGCGTCCATGAGCAGTTCTTC.

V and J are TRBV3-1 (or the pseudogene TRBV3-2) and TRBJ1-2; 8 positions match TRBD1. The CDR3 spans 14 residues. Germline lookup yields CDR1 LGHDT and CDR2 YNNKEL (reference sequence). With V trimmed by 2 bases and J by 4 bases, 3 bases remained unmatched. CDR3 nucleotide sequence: TGTGCCAGCAGCCAATTGGACAGGGTCTATGGCTACACCTTC. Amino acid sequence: CASSQLDRVYGYTF.

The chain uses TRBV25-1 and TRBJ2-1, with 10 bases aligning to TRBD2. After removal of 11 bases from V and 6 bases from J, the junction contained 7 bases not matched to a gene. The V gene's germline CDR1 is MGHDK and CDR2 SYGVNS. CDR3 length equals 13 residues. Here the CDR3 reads CAVGASGGNEQFF. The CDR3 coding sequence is TGTGCCGTAGGGGCTAGCGGGGGCAATGAGCAGTTCTTC.

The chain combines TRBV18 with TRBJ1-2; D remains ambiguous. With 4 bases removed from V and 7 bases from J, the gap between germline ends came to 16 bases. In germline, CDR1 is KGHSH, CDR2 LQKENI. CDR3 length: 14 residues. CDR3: CASSHVRDASGYTF. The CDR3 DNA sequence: TGTGCCAGCTCACACGTCCGGGATGCCTCTGGCTACACCTTC.

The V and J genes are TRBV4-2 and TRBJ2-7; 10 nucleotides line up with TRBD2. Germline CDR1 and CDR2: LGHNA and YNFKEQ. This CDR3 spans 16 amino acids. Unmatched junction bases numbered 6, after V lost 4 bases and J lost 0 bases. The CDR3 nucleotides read TGTGCCAGCAGCCCCGATAGCGGGGGGCGCTCCTACGAGCAGTACTTC. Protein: CASSPDSGGRSYEQYF.

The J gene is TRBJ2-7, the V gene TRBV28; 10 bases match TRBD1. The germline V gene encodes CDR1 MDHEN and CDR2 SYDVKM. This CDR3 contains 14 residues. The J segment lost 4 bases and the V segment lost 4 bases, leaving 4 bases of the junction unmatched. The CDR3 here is CASSSGQGTYEQYF. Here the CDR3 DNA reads TGTGCCAGCAGTTCGGGACAGGGGACATACGAGCAGTACTTC.

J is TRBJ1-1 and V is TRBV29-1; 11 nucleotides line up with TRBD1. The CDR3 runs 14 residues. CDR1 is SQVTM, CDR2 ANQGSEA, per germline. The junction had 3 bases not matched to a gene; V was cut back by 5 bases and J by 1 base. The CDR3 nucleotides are TGCAGCGTTCGGGACAGGGGGAAGAACACTGAAGCTTTCTTT. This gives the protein CSVRDRGKNTEAFF. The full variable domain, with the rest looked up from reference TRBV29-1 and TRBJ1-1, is SAVISQKPSRDICQRGTSLTIQCQVDSQVTMMFWYRQQPGQSLTLIATANQGSEATYESGFVIDKFPISRPNLTFSTLTVSNMSPEDSSIYLCSVRDRGKNTEAFFGQGTRLTVV.

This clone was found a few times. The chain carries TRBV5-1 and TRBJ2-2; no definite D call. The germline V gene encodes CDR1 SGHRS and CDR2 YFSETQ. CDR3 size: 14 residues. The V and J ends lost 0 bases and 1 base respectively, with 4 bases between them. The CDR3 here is CASSLDRNTGELFF. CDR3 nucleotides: TGCGCCAGCAGCTTGGACAGGAACACCGGGGAGCTGTTTTTT.

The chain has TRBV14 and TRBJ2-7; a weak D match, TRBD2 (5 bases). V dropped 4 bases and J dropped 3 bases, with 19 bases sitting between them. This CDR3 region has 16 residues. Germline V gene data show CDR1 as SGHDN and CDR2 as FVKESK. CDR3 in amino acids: CASSLNPGRGFYEQYF. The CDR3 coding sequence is TGTGCCAGCAGCCTCAACCCGGGCCGAGGGTTCTACGAGCAGTACTTC.

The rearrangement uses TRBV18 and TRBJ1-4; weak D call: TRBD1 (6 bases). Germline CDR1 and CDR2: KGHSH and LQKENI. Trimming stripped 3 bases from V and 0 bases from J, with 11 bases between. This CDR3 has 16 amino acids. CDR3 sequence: CASSPGTPATNEKLFF. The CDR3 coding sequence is TGTGCCAGCTCACCTGGGACACCAGCAACTAATGAAAAACTGTTTTTT.

This chain's CDR3 is CASLNGETQYF. The DNA for the CDR3 is TGTGCCAGCTTAAACGGAGAGACCCAGTACTTC. The V call is TRBV27, the J call TRBJ2-5; D gene unclear. The CDR3 is made up of 11 amino acids. The germline V gene encodes CDR1 MNHEY and CDR2 SMNVEV (reference sequence). V was shortened by 8 bases and J by 4 bases, with 8 bases between the two germline ends.

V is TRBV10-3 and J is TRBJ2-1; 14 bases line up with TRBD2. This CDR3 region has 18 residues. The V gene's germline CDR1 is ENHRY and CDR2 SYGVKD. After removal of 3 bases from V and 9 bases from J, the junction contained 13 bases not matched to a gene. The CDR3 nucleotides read TGTGCCATCAGTGACGCGAACCAGGGACTAGCGGGAGTAGGTGAGCAGTTCTTC. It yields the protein CAISDANQGLAGVGEQFF.

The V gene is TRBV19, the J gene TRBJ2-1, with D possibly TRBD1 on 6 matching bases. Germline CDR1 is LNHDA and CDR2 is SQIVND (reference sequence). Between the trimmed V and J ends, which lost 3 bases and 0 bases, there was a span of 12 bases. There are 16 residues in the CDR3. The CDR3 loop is CASSISGQSSYNEQFF. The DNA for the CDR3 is TGTGCCAGTAGTATCAGTGGACAGAGCTCCTACAATGAGCAGTTCTTC.

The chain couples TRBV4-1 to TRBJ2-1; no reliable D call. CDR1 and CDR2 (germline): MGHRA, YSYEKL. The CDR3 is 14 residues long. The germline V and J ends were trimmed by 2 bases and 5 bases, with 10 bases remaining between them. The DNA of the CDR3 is TGCGCCAGCAGCCAACATTACTCGGACAATGAGCAGTTCTTC. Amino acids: CASSQHYSDNEQFF.

CDR3 DNA: TGTGCCAGCAGTGTTACTAGCGGTCCATCCACAGATACGCAGTATTTT. It translates to CASSVTSGPSTDTQYF. V usage is TRBV6-1 and J usage is TRBJ2-3, with 8 bases lining up with TRBD2. The V gene's germline CDR1 is MNHNS and CDR2 SASEGT. This CDR3 comprises 16 residues. Germline trimming cut 4 bases from V and 2 bases from J; bases unmatched to any gene: 8.

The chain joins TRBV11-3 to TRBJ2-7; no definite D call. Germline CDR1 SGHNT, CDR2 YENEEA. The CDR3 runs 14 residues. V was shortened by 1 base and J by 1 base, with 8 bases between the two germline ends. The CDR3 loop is CASSLGSGSYEQYF. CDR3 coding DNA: TGTGCCAGCAGCTTAGGTTCAGGTTCCTACGAGCAGTACTTC.

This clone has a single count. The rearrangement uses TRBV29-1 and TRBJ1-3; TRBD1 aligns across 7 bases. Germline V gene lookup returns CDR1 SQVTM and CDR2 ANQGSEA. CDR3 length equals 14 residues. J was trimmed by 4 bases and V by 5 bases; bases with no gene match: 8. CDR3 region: CSVLVDRVGNTIYF. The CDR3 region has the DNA TGCAGCGTTTTAGTAGACAGGGTCGGAAACACCATATATTTT.

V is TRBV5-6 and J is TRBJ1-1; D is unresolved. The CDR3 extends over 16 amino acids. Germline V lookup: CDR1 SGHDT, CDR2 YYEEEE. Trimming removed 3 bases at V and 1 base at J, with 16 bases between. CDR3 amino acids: CASSWGWEVGNTEAFF. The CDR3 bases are TGTGCCAGCAGCTGGGGATGGGAGGTCGGGAACACTGAAGCTTTCTTT.